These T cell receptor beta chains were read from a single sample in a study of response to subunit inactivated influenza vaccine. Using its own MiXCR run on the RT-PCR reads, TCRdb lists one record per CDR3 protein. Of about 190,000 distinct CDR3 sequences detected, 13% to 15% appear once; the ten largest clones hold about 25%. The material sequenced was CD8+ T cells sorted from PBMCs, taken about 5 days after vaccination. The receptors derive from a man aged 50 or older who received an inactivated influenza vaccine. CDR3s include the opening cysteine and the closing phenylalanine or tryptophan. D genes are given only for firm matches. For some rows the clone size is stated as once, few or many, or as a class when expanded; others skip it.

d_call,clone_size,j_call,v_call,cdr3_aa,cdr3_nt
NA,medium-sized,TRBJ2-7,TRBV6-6,CASSYSLAEQYF,TGTGCCAGCAGTTACTCCTTGGCAGAGCAGTACTTC
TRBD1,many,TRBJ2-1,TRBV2,CASKQGANNEQFF,TGTGCCAGTAAACAGGGGGCAAACAATGAGCAGTTCTTC
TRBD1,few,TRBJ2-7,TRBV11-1,CASSVGPGQGSTYSYEQYF,TGTGCCAGCAGCGTCGGACCGGGACAGGGGTCAACTTACTCCTACGAGCAGTACTTC
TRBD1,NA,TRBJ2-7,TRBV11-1,CASSFRDRVIPGSYEQYF,TGTGCCAGCAGCTTTCGTGACAGGGTGATCCCCGGCTCCTACGAGCAGTACTTC
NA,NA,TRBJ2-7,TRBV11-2,CASSYPGHSYEQYF,TGTGCCAGCAGCTACCCGGGGCACTCCTACGAGCAGTACTTC
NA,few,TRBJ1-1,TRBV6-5,CASSYSSGNMNTEAFF,TGTGCCAGCAGTTACTCGTCAGGAAACATGAACACTGAAGCTTTCTTT
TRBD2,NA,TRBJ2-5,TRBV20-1,CSARDRSAALAGVETQYF,TGCAGTGCTAGAGATCGATCCGCCGCGCTAGCGGGGGTAGAGACCCAGTACTTC
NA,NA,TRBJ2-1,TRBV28,CASSFPLRGEGSYNEQFF,TGTGCCAGCAGTTTCCCTCTCAGGGGAGAAGGGTCCTACAATGAGCAGTTCTTC
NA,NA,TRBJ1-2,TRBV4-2,CASRQGPDGYTF,TGTGCCAGCAGGCAGGGACCGGATGGCTACACCTTC
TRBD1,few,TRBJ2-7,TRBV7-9,CASSNAGTENYEQYF,TGTGCCAGCAGCAACGCCGGGACAGAGAACTACGAGCAGTACTTC
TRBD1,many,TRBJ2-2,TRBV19,CASRKQGEYTGELFF,TGTGCCAGTAGAAAGCAGGGGGAATACACCGGGGAGCTGTTTTTT
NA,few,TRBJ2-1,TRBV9,CASSGETGWSYNEQFF,TGTGCCAGCAGCGGAGAAACAGGGTGGTCCTACAATGAGCAGTTCTTC
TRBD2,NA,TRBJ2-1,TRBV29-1,CSVDPGLVPYNEQFF,TGCAGCGTTGACCCGGGACTAGTCCCCTACAATGAGCAGTTCTTC
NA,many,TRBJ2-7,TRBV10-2,CASSGLLAGEQYF,TGCGCCAGCAGTGGGCTTTTAGCAGGCGAGCAGTACTTC
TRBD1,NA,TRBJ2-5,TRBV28,CASRRGTGVPLRETQYF,TGTGCCAGCAGGCGCGGGACAGGGGTTCCCCTTCGAGAGACCCAGTACTTC
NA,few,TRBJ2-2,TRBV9,CASSLTLDSTGELFF,TGTGCCAGCAGCCTCACCCTTGACAGCACCGGGGAGCTGTTTTTT
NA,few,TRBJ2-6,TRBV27,CASSQSSGANVLTF,TGTGCCAGCAGCCAGAGCTCTGGGGCCAACGTCCTGACTTTC
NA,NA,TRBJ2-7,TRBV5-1,CASSFGAAQEQYF,TGCGCCAGCAGCTTTGGGGCGGCCCAGGAGCAGTACTTC
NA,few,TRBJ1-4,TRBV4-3,CASSIGQGFREKLFF,TGCGCCAGCAGCATAGGTCAGGGGTTTCGCGAAAAACTGTTTTTT
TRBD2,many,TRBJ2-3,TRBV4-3,CASSQVTSGRTTDTQYF,TGCGCCAGCAGCCAAGTTACTAGCGGGAGGACCACAGATACGCAGTATTTT
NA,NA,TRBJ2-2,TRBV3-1,CASSQGRGANTGELFF,TGTGCCAGCAGCCAGGGACGAGGGGCCAACACCGGGGAGCTGTTTTTT
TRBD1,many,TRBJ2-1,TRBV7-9,CASSQTGSNEQFF,TGTGCCAGCAGCCAGACAGGGTCCAATGAGCAGTTCTTC
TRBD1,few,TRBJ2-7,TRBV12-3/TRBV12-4,CASRGQSYEQYF,TGTGCCAGCAGGGGACAGTCCTACGAGCAGTACTTC
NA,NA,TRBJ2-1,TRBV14,CASRQGRYNEQFF,TGTGCCAGCAGACAGGGCCGCTACAATGAGCAGTTCTTC
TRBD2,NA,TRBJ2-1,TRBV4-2,CASSQDGEREGWNEQFF,TGTGCCAGCAGCCAAGATGGAGAGCGGGAGGGTTGGAATGAGCAGTTCTTC
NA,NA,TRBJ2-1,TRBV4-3,CASSQVHQSSYNEQFF,TGCGCCAGCAGCCAAGTACACCAAAGCTCCTACAATGAGCAGTTCTTC
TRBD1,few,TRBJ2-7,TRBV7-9,CASSPKAGQGYEQYF,TGTGCCAGCAGTCCTAAGGCAGGACAGGGCTACGAGCAGTACTTC
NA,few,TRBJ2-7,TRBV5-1,CASNWDAEGHREQYF,TGCGCCAGCAATTGGGACGCCGAAGGCCATCGCGAGCAGTACTTC